A selection of T cell receptor beta chains follows, all from one sample in a study of vaccination and CD4 T cells after COVID-19. Antigens for these TCRs are unknown. TCRdb redid the calling of the PCR reads with MiXCR, one entry per CDR3 protein. The sample lists roughly 7,000 distinct CDR3 sequences; just under 40% were seen once. The material sequenced was CD4+ T cells from blood, cultured in vitro. The receptors were gathered from a human donor in good health. Each CDR3 is given with its conserved first and last residue. Only part of the rows carry a size: once, few, many, or a class if the clone is expanded.

CDR3 protein: CASSLGSGRNQPQHF
V gene: TRBV27
J gene: TRBJ1-5
clone size: -

CDR3 protein: CASSGTGGLETQYF
V gene: TRBV9
J gene: TRBJ2-5
clone size: -

CDR3 protein: CSASPMGDSGNTIYF
V gene: TRBV20-1
J gene: TRBJ1-3
clone size: -

CDR3 protein: CASSLHDGTYGYTF
V gene: TRBV12-3/TRBV12-4
J gene: TRBJ1-2
clone size: -

CDR3 protein: CATSDGSTTSTDTQYF
V gene: TRBV24-1
J gene: TRBJ2-3
clone size: few

CDR3 protein: CASSQAGTGFNQPQHF
V gene: TRBV4-2
J gene: TRBJ1-5
clone size: -

CDR3 protein: CSAHTGVQETQYF
V gene: TRBV20-1
J gene: TRBJ2-5
clone size: few

CDR3 protein: CASSLRGVEGQPQHF
V gene: TRBV6-1
J gene: TRBJ1-5
clone size: medium-sized

CDR3 protein: CASSFGTGAREQYF
V gene: TRBV6-5
J gene: TRBJ2-7
clone size: -

CDR3 protein: CASSDGPPRAGNEAFF
V gene: TRBV6-1
J gene: TRBJ1-1
clone size: -

CDR3 protein: CSAREDVGPTQPQHF
V gene: TRBV20-1
J gene: TRBJ1-5
clone size: -

CDR3 protein: CSATPGQAGQGSREKLFF
V gene: TRBV20-1
J gene: TRBJ1-4
clone size: -

CDR3 protein: CASSSPYEQYF
V gene: TRBV12-3/TRBV12-4
J gene: TRBJ2-7
clone size: -

CDR3 protein: CASSPTGPYSNQPQHF
V gene: TRBV19
J gene: TRBJ1-5
clone size: few

CDR3 protein: CASSYSDVVDGIYNEQFF
V gene: TRBV6-5
J gene: TRBJ2-1
clone size: -

CDR3 protein: CASSLLGTGELFF
V gene: TRBV7-3
J gene: TRBJ2-2
clone size: -

CDR3 protein: CASSYDGTEVEAFF
V gene: TRBV6-5
J gene: TRBJ1-1
clone size: -

CDR3 protein: CASSPTGQDYGYTF
V gene: TRBV4-1
J gene: TRBJ1-2
clone size: -

CDR3 protein: CASSEMGADGYTF
V gene: TRBV2
J gene: TRBJ1-2
clone size: few

CDR3 protein: CASSLGELPGQPQHF
V gene: TRBV18
J gene: TRBJ1-5
clone size: -

CDR3 protein: CASSETDTQYF
V gene: TRBV2
J gene: TRBJ2-3
clone size: -

CDR3 protein: CSARGVNLPNYGYTF
V gene: TRBV20-1
J gene: TRBJ1-2
clone size: -

CDR3 protein: CASSGGQGWKGGYTF
V gene: TRBV25-1
J gene: TRBJ1-2
clone size: -